Described below is a single TCR beta chain sequence and its context. What it binds is not known. PCR employed 60 Vbeta and 13 Jbeta primers. Per the study methods: Unique TCR beta chains numbered roughly 80 million in a later analysis, with roughly 10 million shared. Using immunoSEQ multiplex PCR, the repertoire was profiled, and TCRdb retains in-frame clones only, with some absent. V and J calls and clone size come straight from that table; D and trimming were deduced from the DNA. The repertoire holds 65,000 to 90,000 clones, with under 85% as singletons. The entry originates in a study of cytomegalovirus exposure and HLA in healthy donors. Study-level points and caveats: Cytomegalovirus status was reportedly diagnosed by the classifier with high specificity and sensitivity. Per a later analysis, roughly 17,000 TCR beta sequences showed association with HLA alleles at 0.05 false discovery rate. A later analysis, which compared TCR beta chains of equal frequency, found the HLA-associated ones more clonally expanded.

This clonotype was sampled from a woman aged 40 to 50 in good health and CMV-seropositive. What was sequenced was PBMCs.

The CDR3 region has the DNA TGTGCCATCAGTGAGTCGGGAGGGTATGGCACTGAAGCTTTCTTT. Its translation: CAISESGGYGTEAFF. The V and J genes are TRBV10-3 and TRBJ1-1; no firm D call. The V gene's germline CDR1 is ENHRY and CDR2 SYGVKD. With 0 bases removed from V and 4 bases from J, the gap between germline ends came to 12 bases. The length of the CDR3 is 15 residues.